The entry below describes one TCR beta chain. V shed 3 bases and J shed 5 bases, with 11 bases lying between them. CDR1 is SGHKS and CDR2 is YYEKEE in the germline V gene (reference sequence). This CDR3 spans 13 amino acids. The sample comes from a study of cytomegalovirus exposure and HLA in healthy donors. PCR employed 60 Vbeta and 13 Jbeta primers. Sequenced by immunoSEQ multiplex PCR; TCRdb stores in-frame clones only, minus some. The profile shows about 98,000 clones, around 70% of them singletons. The donors comprised healthy bone marrow donors. The clonotype was recovered from a man aged 50 or older in good health and CMV-seronegative. The rearrangement uses TRBV5-5 and TRBJ2-5; D is ambiguous. The sample was PBMCs. CDR3 coding DNA: TGTGCCAGCAGCTGGCAGGCAGTTGAGACCCAGTACTTC. Amino acid sequence: CASSWQAVETQYF.